This paragraph reports one T cell receptor beta chain. Then a second PCR, running about 6 to 12 cycles, was carried out with a sample-barcoded 5' primer and a J-beta primer mix. TCRdb reprocessed the 5' RACE reads via MiXCR and lists one record per CDR3 protein. The sample records 500,000 to 600,000 distinct CDR3 sequences, about 26% being singletons. The sample is drawn from a study of blood T cells in healthy people across ages. V dropped 4 bases and J dropped 4; count of bases not matched to a gene: 12. This CDR3 contains 16 residues. Germline V gene lookup returns CDR1 SEHNR and CDR2 FQNEAQ (reference sequence). Individuals who donated were healthy Caucasians from Russia aged 6 to 90.

The source of this sequence is a woman in her 70s in good health. This rearrangement joins TRBV7-9 to TRBJ1-2, with 7 bases lining up with TRBD1. Sequenced: blood. The CDR3 spells CASSSPWDRASYGYTF. The CDR3 DNA is TGTGCCAGCAGCTCTCCCTGGGACAGAGCTTCCTATGGCTACACCTTC.